This T cell receptor beta chain came from a study of vaccination and CD4 T cells after COVID-19. Whole-study findings and limits: The appearance of a median about 86% of reactive clones in convalescent patients occurred only post-vaccination.

In the case of this clonotype: Its matching antigen is unknown. At one of its ends the junction is not consistent with the germline gene, which may arise from a read error.

The treatment here: approximately 9-day PBMC culture with coronavirus spike peptide pools or control peptides (ViraFEST assay). An unexposed donor provided the CD4+ T cells, which were collected before the COVID-19 pandemic (2011-2018). Peptide pools at about 9 ug/ml stimulated under 2.5 million PBMCs per well with about 9.1 IU/ml IL-2. Sequence data for DNA of cultured CD4+ T cells were generated by the Oncomine TCR Beta short-read assay. Using its own MiXCR run on the PCR reads, TCRdb lists one record per CDR3 protein. The sample lists several thousand distinct CDR3 sequences, around 50% seen once, with 26% in the top ten. This CDR3 spans 20 amino acids. Germline V CDR1 and CDR2: SEHNR, FQNEAQ (reference sequence).

The chain uses TRBV7-9 and TRBJ2-1, with D possibly TRBD1 on 7 matching bases. The sample taken for sequencing was CD4+ T cells from blood, cultured in vitro. The receptor comes from a human donor in good health. CDR3 in amino acids: CASSQGRRGLGVGSYNEQFF. The CDR3 DNA reads as TGCGCCAGCAGCCAAGGGAGGAGGGGGCTCGGGGTGGGCTCCTACAATGAGCAGTTCTTC.